Reported below is one T cell receptor (beta chain). The antigen is not known. Trimming pared 1 base from V and 0 bases from J, leaving 5 bases between. In germline, CDR1 is SGHAT, CDR2 FQNNGV. The length of the CDR3 is 14 residues. TCRdb's table, derived via immunoSEQ multiplex PCR, lists solely in-frame clones and lacks some. Seen here are about 110,000 clones, more than 85% observed once, and the top ten hold approximately 3.8%. The sample's time point: peripheral blood 6 weeks after treatment start. The sample originates from a study of PD-L1 blockade in urothelial cancer. Study conclusions and caveats: For durable-benefit patients, tumor-associated blood clones expanded more at 3 weeks.

This sequence was found in a man between 60 and 75 years old with urothelial cancer. Sequences were derived from PBMCs, sampled around atezolizumab (anti-PD-L1) treatment. The J gene is TRBJ2-3, the V gene TRBV11-2; D is ambiguous. CDR3 in amino acids: CASSLVSSTDTQYF. Written as DNA, the CDR3 is TGTGCCAGCAGCTTAGTTTCAAGCACAGATACGCAGTATTTT.